This T cell receptor beta chain was sequenced during a study of response to subunit inactivated influenza vaccine. General study results and limits: The authors put forward the suggestion that each seasonal influenza vaccination may bring in only a limited number of new T cells.

MiXCR was run by TCRdb on the RT-PCR reads, yielding one entry per CDR3 protein. The sample gives a few hundred thousand distinct CDR3 sequences, 20% to 25% of which show up once; approximately 10% is in the top ten. The trim removed 3 bases at V and 9 bases at J, leaving 13 bases unmatched. In germline, CDR1 is SQVTM, CDR2 ANQGSEA. The CDR3 has 15 residues. Details on this clonotype: As yet, its antigen is unknown.

The chain employs TRBV29-1 and TRBJ2-7; 11 positions match TRBD2. Sequencing was performed on PBMCs from blood, taken about 20 months after vaccination. The receptor was isolated from a man aged 45 to 70 who received an inactivated influenza vaccine. In DNA form, the CDR3 reads TGCAGCGTTGAGAGGACTAGCGGGTCGTCATCGGCGCAGTACTTC. Translating gives CSVERTSGSSSAQYF.